Shown below are 19 T cell receptor beta chains from a single sample sequenced in a study of technical replicates of blood from a few donors. Libraries were prepared by immunoSEQ multiplex PCR; TCRdb keeps only in-frame clonotypes and omits some of them. The table has some 91,000 clones, 90% to 97% seen once. The sample was T cells isolated from PBMCs. Every receptor here comes from a human donor in good health.

The chain carries TRBV4-1 and TRBJ1-5, with 8 bases lining up with TRBD1. The CDR3 totals 14 residues. The ends lost 1 base at V and 6 bases at J; junction bases unmatched: 2. Germline lookup yields CDR1 MGHRA and CDR2 YSYEKL. The CDR3 nucleotides read TGCGCCAGCAGCCAAGGACAGGGGCGTCAGCCCCAGCATTTT. It specifies CASSQGQGRQPQHF.

The V call is TRBV29-1, the J call TRBJ2-5, with D unresolved. The CDR3 contains 14 residues. The V gene's germline CDR1 is SQVTM and CDR2 ANQGSEA. V dropped 2 bases and J dropped 5 bases, with 15 bases sitting between them. CDR3 coding DNA: TGCAGCGTTGAATTGGTGAGCCAGAGGGAGACCCAGTACTTC. Its protein is CSVELVSQRETQYF. Filled out from reference TRBV29-1 and TRBJ2-5, the complete variable domain reads SAVISQKPSRDICQRGTSLTIQCQVDSQVTMMFWYRQQPGQSLTLIATANQGSEATYESGFVIDKFPISRPNLTFSTLTVSNMSPEDSSIYLCSVELVSQRETQYFGPGTRLLVL.

This clone was counted once. The chain combines TRBV5-4 with TRBJ2-3; maybe TRBD1 (5 bases). The V and J ends lost 4 bases and 1 base respectively, with 10 bases between them. The CDR3 totals 14 residues. CDR1 is SGHNT, CDR2 YYREEE, per germline (reference sequence). CDR3 in amino acids: CASSLSRGTDTQYF. The DNA for the CDR3 is TGTGCCAGCAGCCTTAGCAGGGGCACAGATACGCAGTATTTT.

This sequence joins TRBV19 and TRBJ2-2; 14 bases align to TRBD2. CDR3 length: 16 residues. Trimming cost V 6 bases and J 5 bases; bases outside gene matches: 5. Germline CDR1 is LNHDA and CDR2 is SQIVND (reference sequence). CDR3: CASRMGTSGGTGELFF. DNA of the CDR3: TGTGCCAGTAGGATGGGGACTAGCGGGGGTACCGGGGAGCTGTTTTTT.

The V and J genes are TRBV27 and TRBJ1-5, with D unresolved. Germline V gives CDR1 MNHEY, CDR2 SMNVEV (reference sequence). The CDR3 spans 13 residues. Trimming cost V 5 bases and J 6 bases, with 11 bases left between them. Written as DNA, the CDR3 is TGTGCCAGCAGTATTGTTGAGGGTCAGCCCCAGCATTTT. It yields the protein CASSIVEGQPQHF.

The gene calls are TRBV11-2 and TRBJ2-5; 10 bases map to TRBD2. This CDR3 is 15 amino acids long. CDR1 SGHAT and CDR2 FQNNGV come from the germline V gene. J gave up 5 bases and V 0 bases, and 3 bases lay outside the gene matches. This CDR3 reads CASSLERLAGETQYF. In nucleotides, the CDR3 is TGTGCCAGCAGCTTAGAAAGACTAGCGGGCGAGACCCAGTACTTC.

Points on this clone: Other DNA sequences in the sample encode the same CDR3. The V gene is TRBV18, the J gene TRBJ2-7, with 9 bases lining up with TRBD1. V trimming: 3 bases; J trimming: 2 bases; junction bases outside the gene matches: 2. The CDR3 is 14 residues long. Germline V gene sequence: CDR1 KGHSH, CDR2 LQKENI. The CDR3 DNA is TGTGCCAGCTCACCGGGACAGGGTGCCTACGAGCAGTACTTC. It yields the protein CASSPGQGAYEQYF.

The CDR3, as DNA: TGTGCCATGAAGAGCACCTCCTACGAGCAGTACTTC. Protein: CAMKSTSYEQYF. The V and J genes are TRBV2 and TRBJ2-7; D gene ambiguous. Germline CDR1 SNHLY, CDR2 FYNNEI. The CDR3 loop spans 12 amino acids. The V gene lost 10 bases and the J gene lost 0 bases, with 10 bases spanning the gap.

The V and J genes are TRBV6-5 and TRBJ2-7, with D perhaps TRBD2 (6 bases). Germline assignment: CDR1 MNHEY and CDR2 SVGAGI. The V and J ends lost 6 bases and 3 bases respectively, with 15 bases between them. This CDR3 region has 14 residues. The CDR3 bases are TGTGCCAGCAGAACGGACGGAGGGAACTACGAGCAGTACTTC. It codes for CASRTDGGNYEQYF.

This clone was counted a single time. This chain uses TRBV5-5 with TRBJ1-2; a weak D match, TRBD1 (5 bases). In germline, CDR1 is SGHKS, CDR2 YYEKEE (reference sequence). The CDR3 is 12 amino acids. V was clipped by 0 bases and J by 12 bases, with 12 bases between them. In DNA, the CDR3 is TGTGCCAGCAGCTTGGTCGGGGGAGCAGACACCTTC. It translates to CASSLVGGADTF.

The CDR3 nucleotides read TGTGCCAGCAGCTTAGTCGGAGGGGCTGTGAGGACCGGGGAGCTGTTTTTT. Its protein product is CASSLVGGAVRTGELFF. This chain joins TRBV7-6 and TRBJ2-2, with D possibly being TRBD2 (6 bases). V lost 1 base, J lost 5 bases, and 17 bases lay in between. Germline CDR1 is SGHVS and CDR2 is FNYEAQ. The CDR3 extends over 17 amino acids.

The rearrangement links TRBV7-6 to TRBJ2-5; 7 nucleotides match TRBD2. Germline V gene sequence: CDR1 SGHVS, CDR2 FNYEAQ. The CDR3 loop spans 15 amino acids. The ends lost 5 bases at V and 2 bases at J; junction bases unmatched: 8. DNA for the CDR3: TGTGCCAGCAGCCCCGCTGGGGGGGGGCAAGAGACCCAGTACTTC. Amino acids: CASSPAGGGQETQYF.

The CDR3: CASSFPPREEQYF. CDR3 nucleotide sequence: TGTGCCAGCAGCTTCCCCCCTCGCGAGGAGCAGTACTTC. V is TRBV7-8 and J is TRBJ2-7; D is unresolved. CDR3 length equals 13 residues. Trimming removed 3 bases from V and 7 bases from J, with 13 bases in between. Germline loops: CDR1 SGHVS, CDR2 FQNEAQ.

The chain uses TRBV18 and TRBJ2-3; 11 bases map to TRBD2. Looked up from germline, CDR1 is KGHSH and CDR2 is LQKENI. Trimming took 3 bases from V and 3 from J; bases not matched to a gene: 2. This CDR3 contains 15 residues. The CDR3 DNA sequence: TGTGCCAGCTCACCGACTAGCGGGGTAACAGATACGCAGTATTTT. Its protein product is CASSPTSGVTDTQYF.

This clone was recorded once. The chain combines TRBV5-1 with TRBJ2-7, with D unclear. V lost 4 bases, J lost 11 bases, and 19 bases lay in between. CDR1 and CDR2 from the germline V gene are SGHRS and YFSETQ. The CDR3 covers 13 residues. CDR3 bases: TGCGCCAGCAGCCCCACCTTCGGCAGCGAAAAGTACTTC. Translated: CASSPTFGSEKYF.

The rearrangement links TRBV29-1 to TRBJ1-2; tentative D call: TRBD1 (6 bases). Trimming took 2 bases from V and 5 from J, leaving 12 bases between them. This CDR3 region has 13 residues. CDR1 is SQVTM, CDR2 ANQGSEA, per germline. The CDR3 DNA follows: TGCAGCGTTGAAAAGGGGGAAGGATATGGCTACACCTTC. As protein: CSVEKGEGYGYTF.

The CDR3 DNA is TGTGCCAGCAGTGAACGGACGGGGACAGGATCCTACGAGCAGTACTTC. Residues: CASSERTGTGSYEQYF. The chain is built from TRBV6-1 and TRBJ2-7, with 8 nucleotides matching TRBD1. The CDR3 loop spans 16 amino acids. V shed 2 bases and J 1 base; nucleotides not matched to a gene: 7. Germline V lookup: CDR1 MNHNS, CDR2 SASEGT.

The V gene is TRBV20-1, the J gene TRBJ2-7; D is possibly TRBD1 (6 bases). The CDR3 length is 11 residues. V was cut by 1 base and J by 6 bases, with 7 bases left in between. Germline CDR1 is DFQATT and CDR2 is SNEGSKA (reference sequence). The CDR3 DNA reads TGCAGTGCTAGAGGACAGGCCGAGCAGTACTTC. Translated: CSARGQAEQYF.

The rearrangement uses TRBV5-1 and TRBJ1-1; no clear D. The CDR3 spans 17 residues. The V gene lost 1 base and the J gene lost 6 bases, with 22 bases spanning the gap. The germline CDR1 and CDR2 sequences are SGHRS and YFSETQ. The CDR3: CASSLSILELGGAEAFF. The CDR3 coding sequence is TGCGCCAGCAGCTTGTCGATACTGGAACTTGGAGGCGCTGAAGCTTTCTTT.